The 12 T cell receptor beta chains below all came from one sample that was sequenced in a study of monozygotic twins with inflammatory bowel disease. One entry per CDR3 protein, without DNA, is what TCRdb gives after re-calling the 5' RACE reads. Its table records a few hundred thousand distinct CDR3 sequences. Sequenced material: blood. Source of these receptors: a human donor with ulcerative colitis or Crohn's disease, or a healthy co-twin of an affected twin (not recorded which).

The CDR3 spells CASSWTGETDTQYF. This sequence joins TRBV6-1 and TRBJ2-3; TCRdb indicates TRBD1, and absent DNA this call remains unverified. The CDR3 spans 14 residues. Per germline, CDR1 MNHNS and CDR2 SASEGT.

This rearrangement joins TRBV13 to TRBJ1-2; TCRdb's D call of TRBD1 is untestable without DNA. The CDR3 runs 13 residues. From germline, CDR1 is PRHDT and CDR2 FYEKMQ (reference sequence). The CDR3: CASSSTGRNGYTF. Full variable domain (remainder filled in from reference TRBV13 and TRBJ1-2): AAGVIQSPRHLIKEKRETATLKCYPIPRHDTVYWYQQGPGQDPQFLISFYEKMQSDKGSIPDRFSAQQFSDYHSELNMSSLELGDSALYFCASSSTGRNGYTFGSGTRLTVV.

CDR3 in amino acids: CASSQSREGSYGYTF. The chain combines TRBV7-2 with TRBJ1-2; there is no DNA to check the TCRdb D call of TRBD1. The CDR3 has 15 residues. CDR1 SGHTA and CDR2 FQGNSA come from the germline V gene. The whole variable domain, filled in from reference TRBV7-2 and TRBJ1-2, reads GAGVSQSPSNKVTEKGKDVELRCDPISGHTALYWYRQSLGQGLEFLIYFQGNSAPDKSGLPSDRFSAERTGGSVSTLTIQRTQQEDSAVYLCASSQSREGSYGYTFGSGTRLTVV.

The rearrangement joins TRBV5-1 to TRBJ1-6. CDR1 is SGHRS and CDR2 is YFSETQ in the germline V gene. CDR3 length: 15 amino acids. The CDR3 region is CASSLKQGEGSPLHF.

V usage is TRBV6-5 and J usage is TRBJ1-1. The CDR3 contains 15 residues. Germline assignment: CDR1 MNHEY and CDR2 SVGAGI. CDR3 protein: CASSYGGAPGTEAFF.

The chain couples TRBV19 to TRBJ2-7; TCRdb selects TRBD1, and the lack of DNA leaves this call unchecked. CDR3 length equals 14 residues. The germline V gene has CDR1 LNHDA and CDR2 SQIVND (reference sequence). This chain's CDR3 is CASSMGQGAYEQYF.

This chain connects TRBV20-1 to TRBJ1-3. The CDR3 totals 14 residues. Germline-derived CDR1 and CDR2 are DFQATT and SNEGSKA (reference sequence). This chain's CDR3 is CSAHGRGAGNTIYF.

This CDR3 is CSARGSGNTIYF. The chain is built from TRBV20-1 and TRBJ1-3. The CDR3 runs to 12 residues. CDR1 is DFQATT, CDR2 SNEGSKA, per germline (reference sequence).

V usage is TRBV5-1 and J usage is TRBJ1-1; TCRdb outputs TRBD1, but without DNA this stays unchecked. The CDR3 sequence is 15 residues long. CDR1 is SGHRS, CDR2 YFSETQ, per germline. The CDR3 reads CASSSLRGADGEAFF.

The CDR3 protein is CASSRDRTGDSPLHF. V gene TRBV5-1 combines with J gene TRBJ1-6; lacking DNA, the TRBD1 call made by TCRdb goes unchecked. The CDR3 length is 15 residues. Germline CDR1 reads SGHRS; CDR2 reads YFSETQ. Looking up the rest from reference TRBV5-1 and TRBJ1-6 gives the full variable domain: KAGVTQTPRYLIKTRGQQVTLSCSPISGHRSVSWYQQTPGQGLQFLFEYFSETQRNKGNFPGRFSGRQFSNSRSEMNVSTLELGDSALYLCASSRDRTGDSPLHFGNGTRLTVT.

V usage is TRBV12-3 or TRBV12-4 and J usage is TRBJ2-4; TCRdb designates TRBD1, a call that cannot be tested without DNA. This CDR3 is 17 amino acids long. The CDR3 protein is CASRRGTGVLAKNIQYF.

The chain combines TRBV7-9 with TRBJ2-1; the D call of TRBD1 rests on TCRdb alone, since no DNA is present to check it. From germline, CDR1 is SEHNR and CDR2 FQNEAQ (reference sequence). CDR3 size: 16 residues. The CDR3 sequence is CASSLRTGILPNEQFF.